This TCR beta chain was obtained from a study of blood T cell repertoires in COVID-19. Repertoires were generated with immunoSEQ multiplex PCR, while TCRdb's copy carries only in-frame clones and drops some. The profile shows 95,000 or so clones, approximately 86% of them singletons. This CDR3 spans 14 amino acids. Germline CDR1 and CDR2: MDHEN and SYDVKM. V lost 5 bases to trimming and J lost 0 bases, with 10 bases between them. This clone was seen a handful of times. The TCR comes from a man older than 75 with active or convalescent COVID-19. The chain joins TRBV28 to TRBJ1-2, with D perhaps TRBD1 (5 bases). The sample consisted of peripheral blood. The CDR3 loop reads CASSRRQSNYGYTF. CDR3 nucleotides: TGTGCCAGCAGTCGCAGACAGTCTAACTATGGCTACACCTTC.